This TCR beta chain was retrieved from a study of blood T cell repertoires in COVID-19. The wider study: From the United States, Italy and Spain came samples of acute and convalescent COVID-19. PBMCs, B-cell-depleted T cells, or T cells were the source of the cDNA or gDNA that made up the material.

In germline, CDR1 is SGHTA, CDR2 FQGTGA. Germline trimming cut 5 bases from V and 4 bases from J; bases unmatched to any gene: 7. The CDR3 totals 15 residues. In the authors' workflow: Amplified reference gene primers provided the basis for estimating nucleated cell counts. Only in-frame clones appear in the TCRdb table, and some are missing; sequencing was by immunoSEQ multiplex PCR. From that table come the V and J calls and clone size; the DNA was used to work out D and trimming. The table records over 90,000 clones, approximately 81% of them present only once. This receptor was taken from a man aged 55 to 70 with acute or convalescent COVID-19. The sequenced sample was peripheral blood. This chain connects TRBV7-3 to TRBJ2-3, with 9 bases aligning to TRBD1. CDR3 protein: CASSLGQGISDTQYF. The CDR3 DNA follows: TGTGCCAGCAGCCTGGGACAGGGAATTTCAGATACGCAGTATTTT.